A single sample gave rise to the 27 T cell receptor beta chains below, sequenced in a study of CD8+ T cells in alopecia areata. After isolation, RNA underwent reverse transcription to generate cDNA as the sequencing template. The data were produced by immunoSEQ multiplex PCR, yet TCRdb's version contains in-frame clones alone and is incomplete. The data contain some 170,000 clones, 63% of them seen just once; the ten biggest clones take up roughly 1.7%. Sequencing was performed on CD4+ T cells sorted from blood, taken at week 0. All receptors derive from a human donor with alopecia areata.

V gene TRBV30 combines with J gene TRBJ2-5, with TRBD2 identical over 9 bases. V lost 8 bases and J lost 4; bases outside the gene matches: 5. Germline loops: CDR1 GTSNPN, CDR2 SVGIG (reference sequence). The CDR3 contains 12 residues. In DNA form, the CDR3 reads TGTGCCACGTCGCGGGGGGGAGAGACCCAGTACTTC. As protein: CATSRGGETQYF.

On this clone itself: This specimen includes other DNA sequences encoding the same CDR3. The chain has TRBV29-1 and TRBJ1-1; no reliable D call. There are 11 residues in the CDR3. The germline V gene encodes CDR1 SQVTM and CDR2 ANQGSEA. Deletions cut 4 bases from V and 3 bases from J, with 6 bases between. The CDR3 DNA reads TGCAGCGTTGTCCGAGACACTGAAGCTTTCTTT. It translates to CSVVRDTEAFF.

The sample holds a few counts of this clone. The rearrangement links TRBV7-2 to TRBJ2-3, with TRBD2 matching over 11 bases. The CDR3 is 18 residues long. V was clipped by 1 base and J by 2 bases; unmatched bases: 8. Germline loops: CDR1 SGHTA, CDR2 FQGNSA. Here the CDR3 reads CASSLVSRLAGTTDTQYF. The CDR3 DNA follows: TGTGCCAGCAGCTTAGTTTCCCGACTAGCGGGGACCACAGATACGCAGTATTTT.

The V and J genes are TRBV29-1 and TRBJ1-2; weak D call: TRBD1 (6 bases). From germline, CDR1 is SQVTM and CDR2 ANQGSEA. The CDR3 has 13 residues. V was pared by 4 bases and J by 7 bases, with 16 bases between. The DNA for the CDR3 is TGCAGCGTTGTAGGGGGTGACCGCCGTGGCTACACCTTC. As protein: CSVVGGDRRGYTF.

The chain employs TRBV11-2 and TRBJ2-1; D possibly corresponds to TRBD1 (5 bases). The germline CDR1 and CDR2 sequences are SGHAT and FQNNGV. The CDR3 is 13 amino acids. The V gene lost 0 bases and the J gene lost 7 bases, with 7 bases spanning the gap. The CDR3 protein is CASSLDRVNEQFF. The CDR3 region has the DNA TGTGCCAGCAGCTTAGACAGGGTTAATGAGCAGTTCTTC.

The V and J genes are TRBV29-1 and TRBJ2-3, with a tentative D call TRBD2 (5 bases). V lost 2 bases and J lost 0, with 9 bases in between. This CDR3 spans 14 amino acids. From germline, CDR1 is SQVTM and CDR2 ANQGSEA. The CDR3 protein is CSVERRTSTDTQYF. The DNA of the CDR3 is TGCAGCGTTGAAAGACGGACTAGCACAGATACGCAGTATTTT.

This clone occurred a few times. V and J are TRBV7-2 and TRBJ2-3, with D perhaps TRBD1 (6 bases). The CDR3 is 14 residues long. Between the trimmed V and J ends, which lost 5 bases and 1 base, there was a span of 10 bases. The germline V gene encodes CDR1 SGHTA and CDR2 FQGNSA. The CDR3 here is CASSPPGGTDTQYF. DNA for the CDR3: TGTGCCAGCAGCCCCCCAGGGGGCACAGATACGCAGTATTTT. Using reference TRBV7-2 and TRBJ2-3 for the parts outside the CDR3, the full variable domain is GAGVSQSPSNKVTEKGKDVELRCDPISGHTALYWYRQSLGQGLEFLIYFQGNSAPDKSGLPSDRFSAERTGGSVSTLTIQRTQQEDSAVYLCASSPPGGTDTQYFGPGTRLTVL.

V is TRBV20-1 and J is TRBJ2-4, with a tentative D call TRBD2 (5 bases). Germline CDR1 is DFQATT and CDR2 is SNEGSKA (reference sequence). This CDR3 comprises 11 residues. Deletions cut 2 bases from V and 12 bases from J, with 11 bases between. For the CDR3, the DNA is TGCAGTGCTAGACTCCGGGAAAATCAGTACTTC. Amino acids: CSARLRENQYF.

V gene TRBV7-9 combines with J gene TRBJ1-2, with 8 bases aligning to TRBD1. Per the germline V gene, CDR1 is SEHNR and CDR2 is FQNEAQ (reference sequence). This CDR3 region has 18 residues. V lost 5 bases and J lost 0; bases outside the gene matches: 14. This CDR3 is CASSRGLSTDRANYGYTF. CDR3 sequence (DNA): TGTGCCAGCAGCCGCGGCCTTAGTACGGACAGGGCTAACTATGGCTACACCTTC.

The chain joins TRBV6-5 to TRBJ1-2; TRBD1 is a possible D gene (6 bases). This CDR3 has 15 amino acids. Germline CDR1 reads MNHEY; CDR2 reads SVGAGI. Between the trimmed V and J ends, which lost 7 bases and 0 bases, there was a span of 15 bases. The CDR3 sequence: CASTTTGRANYGYTF. As DNA, the CDR3 is TGTGCCAGCACCACAACAGGGCGGGCTAACTATGGCTACACCTTC.

J is TRBJ1-2 and V is TRBV29-1; tentative D call: TRBD1 (5 bases). Trimming removed 3 bases from V and 3 bases from J, with 8 bases in between. Germline assignment: CDR1 SQVTM and CDR2 ANQGSEA. The length of the CDR3 is 12 residues. CDR3 in amino acids: CSVDDSYYGYTF. CDR3 coding DNA: TGCAGCGTTGACGACAGCTACTATGGCTACACCTTC.

The V and J genes are TRBV29-1 and TRBJ1-2, with D maybe TRBD1 (5 bases). The V end lost 3 bases, the J end lost 5 bases, and 13 bases lay between the germline ends. The CDR3 runs to 13 residues. Per the germline V gene, CDR1 is SQVTM and CDR2 is ANQGSEA. CDR3 DNA sequence: TGCAGCGTTGAGTCCACCTGGACATATGGCTACACCTTC. Translated, it gives CSVESTWTYGYTF.

The rearrangement links TRBV29-1 to TRBJ2-2; maybe TRBD2 (5 bases). Germline-derived CDR1 and CDR2 are SQVTM and ANQGSEA. With 4 bases removed from V and 7 bases from J, the gap between germline ends came to 13 bases. The CDR3 has 13 residues. In nucleotides, the CDR3 is TGCAGCGTTGCGTCACTAGAGGGCGGGGAGCTGTTTTTT. Translation: CSVASLEGGELFF.

This clone was counted only a few times. V gene TRBV29-1 combines with J gene TRBJ2-3; D may correspond to TRBD1 or TRBD2 (6 bases each). V lost 3 bases and J lost 6, with 10 bases in between. The germline V gene has CDR1 SQVTM and CDR2 ANQGSEA. The CDR3 has 12 residues. CDR3: CSVDGGLDTQYF. Written as DNA, the CDR3 is TGCAGCGTTGATGGGGGGCTGGATACGCAGTATTTT.

This clone occurred a few times. The chain couples TRBV5-1 to TRBJ2-2, with D unresolved. In germline, CDR1 is SGHRS, CDR2 YFSETQ. Between the trimmed V and J ends, which lost 1 base and 1 base, there was a span of 8 bases. The CDR3 is made up of 15 amino acids. The CDR3 sequence: CASSLRTVNTGELFF. The CDR3 DNA sequence: TGCGCCAGCAGCTTGAGAACGGTGAACACCGGGGAGCTGTTTTTT.

The rearrangement links TRBV9 to TRBJ1-2, with TRBD1 matching over 7 bases. V lost 3 bases and J lost 8; bases outside the gene matches: 13. The CDR3 runs to 15 residues. Germline assignment: CDR1 SGDLS and CDR2 YYNGEE. CDR3 sequence (DNA): TGTGCCAGCAGCGCCTCCACGACAGGGAGTGACGGCTACACCTTC. Amino acid sequence: CASSASTTGSDGYTF. The full variable domain, completed using reference TRBV9 and TRBJ1-2, is DSGVTQTPKHLITATGQRVTLRCSPRSGDLSVYWYQQSLDQGLQFLIQYYNGEERAKGNILERFSAQQFPDLHSELNLSSLELGDSALYFCASSASTTGSDGYTFGSGTRLTVV.

The sample holds many counts of this clone. This chain uses TRBV14 with TRBJ2-7; 7 nucleotides align to TRBD1. This CDR3 contains 13 residues. Germline CDR1 and CDR2: SGHDN and FVKESK. V shed 6 bases, J shed 6 bases, and the junction held 8 bases outside the gene matches. Here the CDR3 reads CASSQDRLGEQYF. The CDR3 DNA reads as TGTGCCAGCAGTCAGGACAGGTTGGGCGAGCAGTACTTC.

Worth noting for this clone: In the same sample, other DNA sequences code for this CDR3. V and J are TRBV29-1 and TRBJ1-4; no clear D gene. Between the trimmed V and J ends, which lost 4 bases and 5 bases, there was a span of 8 bases. From germline, CDR1 is SQVTM and CDR2 ANQGSEA. This CDR3 region has 12 residues. CDR3 sequence reads: CSVAGGNEKLFF. The CDR3 DNA reads as TGCAGCGTTGCCGGCGGGAATGAAAAACTGTTTTTT.

This chain connects TRBV4-3 to TRBJ1-2, with D unclear. CDR3 length: 14 residues. Germline lookup yields CDR1 LGHNA and CDR2 YSLEER. V shed 0 bases and J shed 7 bases, with 12 bases lying between them. For the CDR3, the DNA is TGCGCCAGCAGCCAAGATCTGGAGGGTTCTGGCTACACCTTC. This gives the protein CASSQDLEGSGYTF.

The chain has TRBV2 and TRBJ1-1; D unresolved. There are 12 residues in the CDR3. Germline CDR1 reads SNHLY; CDR2 reads FYNNEI. The ends were cut back, 4 bases at V and 6 bases at J, with 9 bases in the middle. The CDR3 loop reads CASSAAASEAFF. For the CDR3, the DNA is TGTGCCAGCAGTGCGGCCGCCTCTGAAGCTTTCTTT.

The rearrangement joins TRBV29-1 to TRBJ1-2; D call uncertain. The CDR3 totals 12 residues. The germline CDR1 and CDR2 sequences are SQVTM and ANQGSEA. Trimming took off 7 bases at V and 6 bases at J, with 15 bases between the two ends. The CDR3 sequence is CSAILQEHGYTF. CDR3 nucleotide sequence: TGCAGCGCCATCCTCCAGGAACATGGCTACACCTTC.

This clone has a handful of counts. V and J are TRBV9 and TRBJ1-1; D uncertain. The germline V and J ends were trimmed by 2 bases and 0 bases, with 8 bases remaining between them. CDR3 size: 14 residues. Looked up from germline, CDR1 is SGDLS and CDR2 is YYNGEE. Here the CDR3 reads CASSVSSLNTEAFF. The CDR3 DNA reads TGTGCCAGCAGCGTGTCTAGTCTGAACACTGAAGCTTTCTTT.

This chain uses TRBV9 with TRBJ2-3; D is perhaps TRBD1 or TRBD2 (5 bases each). Germline lookup yields CDR1 SGDLS and CDR2 YYNGEE. CDR3 size: 12 residues. The V end was cut by 3 bases, the J end by 14 bases, with 16 bases between. Here the CDR3 reads CASSEGTDRGYF. Written as DNA, the CDR3 is TGTGCCAGCAGCGAGGGGACCGATCGAGGGTATTTT.

The chain's CDR3 is CSVETGPYEQYF. The DNA for the CDR3 is TGCAGCGTTGAAACAGGCCCCTACGAGCAGTACTTC. The chain is built from TRBV29-1 and TRBJ2-7; TRBD1 might be the D (5 bases). The length of the CDR3 is 12 residues. Germline CDR1 reads SQVTM; CDR2 reads ANQGSEA. Trimming pared 2 bases from V and 2 bases from J, leaving 7 bases between.

The chain joins TRBV30 to TRBJ1-6, with 8 bases that match TRBD1. The CDR3 length is 13 residues. Trimming removed 6 bases from V and 7 bases from J; junction bases left unmatched: 5. The germline gives CDR1 GTSNPN, CDR2 SVGIG (reference sequence). This CDR3 is CACSGGRNSPLHF. CDR3 DNA: TGTGCCTGTTCAGGGGGCCGCAATTCACCCCTCCACTTT. Together with reference TRBV30 and TRBJ1-6, the CDR3 gives the full variable domain: SQTIHQWPATLVQPVGSPLSLECTVEGTSNPNLYWYRQAAGRGLQLLFYSVGIGQISSEVPQNLSASRPQDRQFILSSKKLLLSDSGFYLCACSGGRNSPLHFGNGTRLTVT.

This rearrangement joins TRBV2 to TRBJ1-2; 8 bases map to TRBD1. The ends lost 7 bases at V and 9 bases at J; junction bases unmatched: 7. Germline V gives CDR1 SNHLY, CDR2 FYNNEI. The CDR3 extends over 12 amino acids. In nucleotides, the CDR3 is TGTGCCAGCATGTGGGACAGGAGAAGCTACACCTTC. Its translation: CASMWDRRSYTF.

Ten or more counts support this clone. V usage is TRBV6-6 and J usage is TRBJ1-5, with a possible D match to TRBD1 (5 bases). Trimming took off 6 bases at V and 1 base at J, with 16 bases between the two ends. Germline CDR1 is MNHNY and CDR2 is SVGAGI (reference sequence). CDR3 size: 16 residues. CDR3 bases: TGTGCCAGCAGCCCGGGGGTGGGCGAAAGCAATCAGCCCCAGCATTTT. It codes for CASSPGVGESNQPQHF.